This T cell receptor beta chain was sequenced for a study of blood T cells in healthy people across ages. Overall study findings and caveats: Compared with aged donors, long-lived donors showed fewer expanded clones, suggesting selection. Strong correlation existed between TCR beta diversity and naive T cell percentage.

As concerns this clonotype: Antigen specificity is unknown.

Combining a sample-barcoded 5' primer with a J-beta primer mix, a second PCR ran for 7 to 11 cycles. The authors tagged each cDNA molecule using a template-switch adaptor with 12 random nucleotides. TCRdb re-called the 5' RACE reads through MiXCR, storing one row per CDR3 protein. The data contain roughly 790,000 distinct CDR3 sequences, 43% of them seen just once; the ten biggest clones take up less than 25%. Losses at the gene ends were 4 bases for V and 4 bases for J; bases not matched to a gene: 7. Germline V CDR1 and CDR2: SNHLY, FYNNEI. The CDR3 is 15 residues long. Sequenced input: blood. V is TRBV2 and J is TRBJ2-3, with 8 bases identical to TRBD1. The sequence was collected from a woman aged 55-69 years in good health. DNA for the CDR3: TGTGCCAGCAGTGCTACAGGGGGTTTCCCAGATACGCAGTATTTT. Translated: CASSATGGFPDTQYF.